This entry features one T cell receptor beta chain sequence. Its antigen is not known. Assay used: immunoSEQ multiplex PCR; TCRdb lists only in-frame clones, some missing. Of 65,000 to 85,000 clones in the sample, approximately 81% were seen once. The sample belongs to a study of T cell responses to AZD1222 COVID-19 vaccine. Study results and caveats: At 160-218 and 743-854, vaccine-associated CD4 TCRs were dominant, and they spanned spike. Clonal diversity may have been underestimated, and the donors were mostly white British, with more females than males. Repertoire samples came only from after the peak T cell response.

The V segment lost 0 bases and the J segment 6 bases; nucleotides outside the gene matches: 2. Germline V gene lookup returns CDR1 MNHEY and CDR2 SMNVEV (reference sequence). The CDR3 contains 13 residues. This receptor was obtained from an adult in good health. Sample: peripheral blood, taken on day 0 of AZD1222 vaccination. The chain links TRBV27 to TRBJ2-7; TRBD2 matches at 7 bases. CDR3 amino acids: CASSLSRTSEQYF. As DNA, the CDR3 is TGTGCCAGCAGTTTATCCCGGACTAGCGAGCAGTACTTC.